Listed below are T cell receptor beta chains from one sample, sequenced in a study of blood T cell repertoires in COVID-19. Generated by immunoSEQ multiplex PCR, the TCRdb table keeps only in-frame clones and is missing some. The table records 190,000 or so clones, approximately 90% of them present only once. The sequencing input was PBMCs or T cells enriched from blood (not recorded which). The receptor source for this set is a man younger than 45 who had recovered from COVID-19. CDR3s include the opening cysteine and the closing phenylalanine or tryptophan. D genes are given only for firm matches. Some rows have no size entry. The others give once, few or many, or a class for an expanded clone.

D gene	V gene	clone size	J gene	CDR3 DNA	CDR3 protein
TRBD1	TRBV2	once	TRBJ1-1	TGTGCCAGCGGGACAGGCGGTAACACTGAAGCTTTCTTT	CASGTGGNTEAFF
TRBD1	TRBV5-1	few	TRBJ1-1	TGCGCCAGCAGCTTTCGTACGGGACAGGCTGCCACTGAAGCTTTCTTT	CASSFRTGQAATEAFF
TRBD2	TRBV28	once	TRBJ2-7	TGTGCCAGCAGTTTCAGTAGCGGGAGGACCTACGAGCAGTACTTC	CASSFSSGRTYEQYF
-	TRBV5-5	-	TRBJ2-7	TGTGCCAGCAGCTCACAATCCGGGGTTTACTCCTACGAGCAGTACTTC	CASSSQSGVYSYEQYF
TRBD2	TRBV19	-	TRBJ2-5	TGTGCCAGTAGTTCCTTGACTAGCGGGAGTAGGGAGACCCAGTACTTC	CASSSLTSGSRETQYF
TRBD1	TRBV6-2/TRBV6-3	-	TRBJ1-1	TGTGCCAGCAGTTACAGGGGACAGGCTTCCGGGCCAGCTTTCTTT	CASSYRGQASGPAFF
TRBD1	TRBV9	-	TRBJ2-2	TGTGCCAGCAGCGTAGAAGGGACAGAGTGGATCACCGGGGAGCTGTTTTTT	CASSVEGTEWITGELFF
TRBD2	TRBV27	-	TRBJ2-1	TGTGCCAGCAGTCCCAGACTAGCGGGAGGGATCAATGAGCAGTTCTTC	CASSPRLAGGINEQFF
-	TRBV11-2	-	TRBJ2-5	TGTGCCAGCAGCTTAGTGGGGGGGCTACAAGAGACCCAGTACTTC	CASSLVGGLQETQYF
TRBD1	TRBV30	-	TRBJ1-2	TGTGCCTGGAGGGGGACAGGGCCGAACTATGGCTACACCTTC	CAWRGTGPNYGYTF
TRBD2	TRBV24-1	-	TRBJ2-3	TGTGCCACCAGGGAGGGAGGGGCAGCCACAGATACGCAGTATTTT	CATREGGAATDTQYF
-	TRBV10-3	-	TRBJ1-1	TGTGCCATCAGTGAGTCGGGAGAGAACACTGAAGCTTTCTTT	CAISESGENTEAFF
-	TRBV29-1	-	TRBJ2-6	TGCAGCGTCCGGGAGACTGGGGCCAACGTCCTGACTTTC	CSVRETGANVLTF
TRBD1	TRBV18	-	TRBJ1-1	TGTGCCAGCTCACGACAGGGGGCCCCCACTGAAGCTTTCTTT	CASSRQGAPTEAFF